The rows below give T cell receptor beta chains drawn from one sample of a study of T-cell memory formation after mild COVID-19. TCRdb re-called the 5' RACE reads with MiXCR, one entry per CDR3 protein. The data contain 150,000 or so distinct CDR3 sequences, roughly 12% of them singletons. Sequenced sample: PBMCs or a T cell subset sorted from them (not recorded which). These receptors were collected from a man between 18 and 29 years old who had mild COVID-19 (a few samples of this study predate the infection). Cell type and time point are not known. The CDR3 runs from the conserved cysteine through the conserved F or W. The order of the fields is D gene, J gene, V gene, clone size, CDR3 protein, CDR3 DNA. The D gene is left open where the match is weak. Expanded clones get a size class; other rows say once, few or many, or leave the size out.

D: TRBD1
J: TRBJ2-5
V: TRBV20-1
size: .
CDR3: CSARGWGQPRGTQYF
DNA: TGCAGTGCTAGAGGTTGGGGACAGCCTCGGGGGACCCAGTACTTC

D: .
J: TRBJ1-2
V: TRBV18
size: .
CDR3: CASSPTSQEGYTF
DNA: TGTGCCAGCTCACCCACCTCACAGGAGGGCTACACCTTC

D: .
J: TRBJ1-6
V: TRBV3-1
size: few
CDR3: CASSLFTGSSYNSPLHF
DNA: TGTGCCAGCAGCCTCTTCACAGGGAGCTCCTATAATTCACCCCTCCACTTT

D: .
J: TRBJ2-3
V: TRBV5-1
size: many
CDR3: CASSLEGQDTQYF
DNA: TGCGCCAGCAGCTTGGAGGGGCAAGATACGCAGTATTTT

D: .
J: TRBJ1-1
V: TRBV20-1
size: few
CDR3: CSAWTQRGSTEAFF
DNA: TGCAGTGCTTGGACACAACGGGGGTCCACTGAAGCTTTCTTT

D: .
J: TRBJ2-2
V: TRBV24-1
size: few
CDR3: CATSDLRSITGELFF
DNA: TGTGCCACCAGTGATTTGCGGTCTATAACCGGGGAGCTGTTTTTT

D: .
J: TRBJ2-5
V: TRBV5-1
size: .
CDR3: CASTVRGVIETQYF
DNA: TGCGCCAGCACCGTGAGGGGTGTAATAGAGACCCAGTACTTC

D: TRBD1
J: TRBJ1-2
V: TRBV12-3/TRBV12-4
size: .
CDR3: CASSQGETYGYTF
DNA: TGTGCCAGCAGCCAGGGGGAAACCTATGGCTACACCTTC

D: .
J: TRBJ2-7
V: TRBV5-4
size: few
CDR3: CASNTGPGPSYEQYF
DNA: TGTGCCAGCAACACCGGCCCGGGACCCTCCTACGAGCAGTACTTC

D: .
J: TRBJ1-2
V: TRBV24-1
size: few
CDR3: CATSDPDRGYTF
DNA: TGTGCCACCAGTGATCCCGACAGAGGCTACACCTTC

D: TRBD2
J: TRBJ2-1
V: TRBV30
size: .
CDR3: CAWSVGLANEQFF
DNA: TGTGCCTGGAGTGTGGGACTAGCGAATGAGCAGTTCTTC

D: .
J: TRBJ2-3
V: TRBV7-2
size: many
CDR3: CASSSLHTDTQYF
DNA: TGTGCCAGCAGCTCCCTTCACACAGATACGCAGTATTTT

D: .
J: TRBJ1-4
V: TRBV7-9
size: .
CDR3: CASSLGRSGHNEKLFF
DNA: TGTGCCAGCAGCTTAGGTCGGTCAGGTCATAATGAAAAACTGTTTTTT

D: TRBD2
J: TRBJ2-7
V: TRBV3-1
size: .
CDR3: CASSQDLASGGAGREQYF
DNA: TGTGCCAGCAGCCAAGATCTCGCTAGCGGGGGGGCAGGTCGTGAGCAGTACTTC

D: TRBD1
J: TRBJ2-3
V: TRBV27
size: few
CDR3: CASTSGTGRDTQYF
DNA: TGTGCCAGCACCTCCGGGACAGGGAGGGATACGCAGTATTTT

D: .
J: TRBJ1-2
V: TRBV6-5
size: few
CDR3: CASSYSSGLGYGYTF
DNA: TGTGCCAGCAGTTACTCTTCAGGGTTAGGCTATGGCTACACCTTC

D: .
J: TRBJ1-1
V: TRBV4-2
size: few
CDR3: CASSQDGPNTEAFF
DNA: TGTGCCAGCAGCCAAGATGGACCGAACACTGAAGCTTTCTTT

D: .
J: TRBJ1-1
V: TRBV12-3/TRBV12-4
size: many
CDR3: CASTPVNRGTEAFF
DNA: TGTGCCAGCACCCCCGTCAATCGGGGCACTGAAGCTTTCTTT

D: TRBD2
J: TRBJ2-5
V: TRBV5-1
size: many
CDR3: CASSLGLAGQETQYF
DNA: TGCGCCAGCAGCTTGGGACTAGCGGGGCAAGAGACCCAGTACTTC

D: .
J: TRBJ2-5
V: TRBV7-8
size: .
CDR3: CASSLVTTVQETQYF
DNA: TGTGCCAGCAGCTTAGTAACTACAGTACAAGAGACCCAGTACTTC

D: .
J: TRBJ2-1
V: TRBV20-1
size: few
CDR3: CSASSSVGAFTYNEQFF
DNA: TGCAGTGCTAGCTCTAGCGTGGGGGCCTTCACCTACAATGAGCAGTTCTTC

D: .
J: TRBJ2-4
V: TRBV6-2/TRBV6-3
size: .
CDR3: CASSPGLIPLAKNIQYF
DNA: TGTGCCAGCAGCCCGGGACTTATCCCTCTAGCCAAAAACATTCAGTACTTC

D: TRBD1
J: TRBJ1-1
V: TRBV6-5
size: many
CDR3: CASSSQRGRGNTEAFF
DNA: TGTGCCAGCAGCTCTCAGAGGGGGCGGGGGAACACTGAAGCTTTCTTT

D: TRBD1
J: TRBJ2-3
V: TRBV7-2
size: few
CDR3: CASSTMGQEADTQYF
DNA: TGTGCCAGCAGCACGATGGGACAGGAAGCAGATACGCAGTATTTT

D: .
J: TRBJ1-1
V: TRBV6-2/TRBV6-3
size: few
CDR3: CASSSQLGAMNTEAFF
DNA: TGTGCCAGCAGTTCCCAGCTTGGGGCTATGAACACTGAAGCTTTCTTT

D: TRBD1
J: TRBJ2-5
V: TRBV7-6
size: many
CDR3: CASSLESQGAGETQYF
DNA: TGTGCCAGCAGCTTAGAATCCCAGGGGGCTGGGGAGACCCAGTACTTC

D: .
J: TRBJ1-1
V: TRBV5-1
size: many
CDR3: CASSSLSTTEAFF
DNA: TGCGCCAGCAGCTCGTTGTCCACGACTGAAGCTTTCTTT

D: TRBD1
J: TRBJ2-2
V: TRBV24-1
size: few
CDR3: CATMGGTGGAGTGELFF
DNA: TGTGCCACCATGGGCGGGACAGGGGGCGCGGGCACCGGGGAGCTGTTTTTT

D: .
J: TRBJ1-6
V: TRBV27
size: few
CDR3: CASSLRGVGNSPLHF
DNA: TGTGCCAGCAGTTTACGGGGTGTAGGGAATTCACCCCTCCACTTT

D: TRBD1
J: TRBJ1-2
V: TRBV18
size: .
CDR3: CASSPRTGNDGYTF
DNA: TGTGCCAGCTCACCCAGGACAGGGAATGATGGCTACACCTTC

D: .
J: TRBJ1-2
V: TRBV7-6
size: few
CDR3: CASSPPGPDGYTF
DNA: TGTGCCAGCAGCCCCCCCGGGCCCGATGGCTACACCTTC

D: .
J: TRBJ2-3
V: TRBV18
size: .
CDR3: CASSPQAASVSDTQYF
DNA: TGTGCCAGCTCACCCCAAGCGGCTAGCGTATCAGATACGCAGTATTTT

D: TRBD1
J: TRBJ2-7
V: TRBV9
size: .
CDR3: CASSRQTGFNRDEQYF
DNA: TGTGCCAGCAGCCGTCAGACAGGGTTCAATCGGGACGAGCAGTACTTC

D: .
J: TRBJ2-3
V: TRBV5-1
size: many
CDR3: CASSPRRASTDTQYF
DNA: TGCGCCAGCAGCCCCCGGAGGGCGAGTACAGATACGCAGTATTTT

D: .
J: TRBJ1-2
V: TRBV12-3/TRBV12-4
size: many
CDR3: CASSPTGVGGYTF
DNA: TGTGCCAGCAGCCCTACAGGTGTAGGTGGCTACACCTTC

D: .
J: TRBJ1-4
V: TRBV2
size: .
CDR3: CASRGVNEKLFF
DNA: TGTGCCAGCAGGGGGGTTAATGAAAAACTGTTTTTT

D: .
J: TRBJ1-2
V: TRBV12-3/TRBV12-4
size: .
CDR3: CASSPSSGVGYGYTF
DNA: TGTGCCAGCAGTCCTTCTTCAGGGGTGGGTTATGGCTACACCTTC

D: TRBD1
J: TRBJ2-1
V: TRBV5-1
size: few
CDR3: CASSRDRANNEQFF
DNA: TGCGCCAGCAGCCGGGACAGGGCCAACAATGAGCAGTTCTTC

D: .
J: TRBJ2-2
V: TRBV5-1
size: .
CDR3: CASKALGASTGELFF
DNA: TGCGCCAGCAAGGCCTTGGGGGCCTCCACCGGGGAGCTGTTTTTT

D: .
J: TRBJ2-4
V: TRBV7-2
size: .
CDR3: CASSLSGPQNIQYF
DNA: TGTGCCAGCAGCCTGTCGGGGCCACAAAACATTCAGTACTTC

D: .
J: TRBJ1-2
V: TRBV7-9
size: many
CDR3: CASSFNRFGYGYTF
DNA: TGTGCCAGCAGCTTTAATCGGTTTGGGTATGGCTACACCTTC

D: TRBD2
J: TRBJ2-5
V: TRBV5-1
size: many
CDR3: CASTPSGGGIGETQYF
DNA: TGCGCCAGCACCCCTAGCGGGGGGGGAATCGGAGAGACCCAGTACTTC

D: .
J: TRBJ1-2
V: TRBV21-1
size: few
CDR3: CASSSRRAGPEGYTF
DNA: TGTGCCAGCAGCTCCCGGCGGGCAGGGCCTGAAGGCTACACCTTC

D: .
J: TRBJ1-1
V: TRBV29-1
size: few
CDR3: CSVATLGAPKSEAFF
DNA: TGCAGCGTTGCAACTCTGGGGGCGCCTAAATCTGAAGCTTTCTTT